The 10 T cell receptor beta chains below were found in one sample sequenced in a study of beta chain features in type 1 diabetes. Which antigens these TCRs recognize remains unknown. Every bit of the isolated RNA underwent reverse transcription, so sequencing read expressed TCRB transcripts. Method: immunoSEQ multiplex PCR; TCRdb's copy keeps in-frame clones and lacks some. Among a few hundred thousand clones, about 20% were seen once, and the ten largest hold 0.025% to 0.035%. General observations from the study: Researchers report that Type 1 diabetes patients had moderately but significantly shorter TCRB CDR3s across all four CD4+ subsets.

The specimen sequenced was naive CD4+ T cells from blood. Receptors were obtained from a woman in her 40s with type 1 diabetes.

The chain carries TRBV4-1 and TRBJ2-7; 10 positions agree with TRBD2. CDR1 and CDR2 from the germline V gene are MGHRA and YSYEKL. CDR3 length: 14 amino acids. V gave up 5 bases and J gave up 3 bases; unmatched junction bases: 4. The DNA of the CDR3 is TGCGCCAGCAGCAGCCTAGCGGGAGACTACGAGCAGTACTTC. The encoded protein is CASSSLAGDYEQYF.

This chain joins TRBV29-1 and TRBJ1-1; D is perhaps TRBD1 (5 bases). The germline CDR1 and CDR2 sequences are SQVTM and ANQGSEA. V was shortened by 5 bases and J by 11 bases, with 9 bases between the two germline ends. CDR3 length equals 9 residues. The CDR3 coding sequence is TGCAGCGTTCAGGGTGTTGCTTTCTTT. This sequence encodes CSVQGVAFF.

This clone was counted between two and nine times. The gene calls are TRBV29-1 and TRBJ2-1, with D possibly being TRBD1 (6 bases). Deletions cut 6 bases from V and 8 bases from J, with 14 bases between. This CDR3 is built from 12 residues. CDR1 is SQVTM and CDR2 is ANQGSEA in the germline V gene. CDR3 in DNA: TGCAGCGTCCGGGCAGGGGACCATGAGCAGTTCTTC. It encodes CSVRAGDHEQFF.

The rearrangement links TRBV29-1 to TRBJ2-3; tentatively, D is TRBD2 (5 bases). V gave up 3 bases and J gave up 10 bases, with 14 bases separating them. The CDR3 loop spans 12 amino acids. The germline gives CDR1 SQVTM, CDR2 ANQGSEA. DNA of the CDR3: TGCAGCGTTGATGAGGGTTCTACGTCGCAGTATTTT. Translated: CSVDEGSTSQYF.

This clone was observed a few times. CDR3 in amino acids: CASSLLLGYGYTF. CDR3 DNA sequence: TGTGCCAGCAGCTTACTACTTGGCTATGGCTACACCTTC. This chain connects TRBV9 to TRBJ1-2; D call uncertain. CDR1 and CDR2 (germline): SGDLS, YYNGEE. This CDR3 has 13 amino acids. Trimming took off 4 bases at V and 4 bases at J, with 11 bases between the two ends. The variable domain in full, with the rest retrieved from reference TRBV9 and TRBJ1-2, is DSGVTQTPKHLITATGQRVTLRCSPRSGDLSVYWYQQSLDQGLQFLIQYYNGEERAKGNILERFSAQQFPDLHSELNLSSLELGDSALYFCASSLLLGYGYTFGSGTRLTVV.

The sample holds a few counts of this clone. This rearrangement joins TRBV5-1 to TRBJ2-4; 8 bases map to TRBD2. The germline V gene encodes CDR1 SGHRS and CDR2 YFSETQ. The trim removed 2 bases at V and 1 base at J, leaving 2 bases unmatched. There are 15 residues in the CDR3. The CDR3 loop reads CASSFGGGAKNIQYF. CDR3 sequence (DNA): TGCGCCAGCAGCTTTGGCGGGGGGGCCAAAAACATTCAGTACTTC. The variable domain in full, with the rest retrieved from reference TRBV5-1 and TRBJ2-4, is KAGVTQTPRYLIKTRGQQVTLSCSPISGHRSVSWYQQTPGQGLQFLFEYFSETQRNKGNFPGRFSGRQFSNSRSEMNVSTLELGDSALYLCASSFGGGAKNIQYFGAGTRLSVL.

Only one count was recorded for this clone. The chain uses TRBV6-5 and TRBJ1-2; D gene uncertain. CDR3 length equals 13 residues. CDR1 is MNHEY, CDR2 SVGAGI, per germline. The ends were cut back, 8 bases at V and 0 bases at J, with 10 bases in the middle. The CDR3 DNA follows: TGTGCCAGCTCTCTTGCTACTAACTATGGCTACACCTTC. This translates into CASSLATNYGYTF.

The chain joins TRBV28 to TRBJ2-5; D remains ambiguous. Germline values: CDR1 MDHEN, CDR2 SYDVKM. V gave up 1 base and J gave up 5 bases, with 8 bases separating them. The CDR3 is 13 residues long. The CDR3: CASSLSSVETQYF. CDR3 nucleotide sequence: TGTGCCAGCAGTTTATCCAGCGTGGAGACCCAGTACTTC.

The rearrangement uses TRBV28 and TRBJ1-2; no reliable D call. Germline V gene sequence: CDR1 MDHEN, CDR2 SYDVKM. The CDR3 is 12 residues long. Trimming removed 7 bases from V and 3 bases from J, with 9 bases in between. CDR3 sequence reads: CASTGIDYGYTF. The CDR3 nucleotides read TGTGCCAGCACGGGGATTGACTATGGCTACACCTTC.

The DNA of the CDR3 is TGCGCCAGCAGCTCTCGGACAGATTACACCGGGGAGCTGTTTTTT. Translated: CASSSRTDYTGELFF. This chain connects TRBV5-1 to TRBJ2-2, with a tentative D call TRBD1 (6 bases). V gave up 3 bases and J gave up 3 bases, with 12 bases separating them. Germline V lookup: CDR1 SGHRS, CDR2 YFSETQ. The CDR3 contains 15 residues.